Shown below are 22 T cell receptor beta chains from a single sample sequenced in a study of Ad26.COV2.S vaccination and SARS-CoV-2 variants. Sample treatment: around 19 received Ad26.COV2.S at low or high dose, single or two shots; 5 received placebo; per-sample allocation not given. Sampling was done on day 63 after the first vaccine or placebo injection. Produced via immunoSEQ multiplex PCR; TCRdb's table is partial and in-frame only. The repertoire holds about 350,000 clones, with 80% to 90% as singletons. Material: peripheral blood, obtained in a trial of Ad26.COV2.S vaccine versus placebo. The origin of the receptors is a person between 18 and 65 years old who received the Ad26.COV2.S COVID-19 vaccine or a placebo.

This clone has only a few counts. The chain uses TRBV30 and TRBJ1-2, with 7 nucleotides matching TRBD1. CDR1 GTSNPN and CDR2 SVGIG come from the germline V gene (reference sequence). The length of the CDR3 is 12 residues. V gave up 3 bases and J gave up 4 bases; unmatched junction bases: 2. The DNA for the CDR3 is TGTGCCTGGAGGGGACAGTTCTATGGCTACACCTTC. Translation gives CAWRGQFYGYTF.

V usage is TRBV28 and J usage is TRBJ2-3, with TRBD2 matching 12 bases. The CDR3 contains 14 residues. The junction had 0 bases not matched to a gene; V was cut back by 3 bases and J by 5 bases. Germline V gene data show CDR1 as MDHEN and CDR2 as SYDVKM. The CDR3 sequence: CASSLGLAGDTQYF. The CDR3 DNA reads TGTGCCAGCAGTTTGGGACTAGCGGGAGATACGCAGTATTTT.

Written as DNA, the CDR3 is TGCGCCAGCGGAGAGGGCAGCACAGATACGCAGTATTTT. Encoded protein: CASGEGSTDTQYF. The rearrangement links TRBV5-1 to TRBJ2-3; D is perhaps TRBD2 (5 bases). Germline assignment: CDR1 SGHRS and CDR2 YFSETQ. V shed 7 bases and J shed 0 bases, with 9 bases lying between them. The CDR3 is 13 residues long. The whole variable domain, remainder taken from reference TRBV5-1 and TRBJ2-3, is KAGVTQTPRYLIKTRGQQVTLSCSPISGHRSVSWYQQTPGQGLQFLFEYFSETQRNKGNFPGRFSGRQFSNSRSEMNVSTLELGDSALYLCASGEGSTDTQYFGPGTRLTVL.

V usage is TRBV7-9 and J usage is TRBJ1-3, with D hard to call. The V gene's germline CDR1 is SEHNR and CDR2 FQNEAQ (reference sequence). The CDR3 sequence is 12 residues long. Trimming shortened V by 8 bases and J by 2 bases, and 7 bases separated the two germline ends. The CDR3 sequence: CASPLAGNTIYF. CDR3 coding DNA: TGTGCCAGCCCCCTGGCTGGAAACACCATATATTTT. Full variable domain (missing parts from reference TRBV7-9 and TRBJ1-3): DTGVSQNPRHKITKRGQNVTFRCDPISEHNRLYWYRQTLGQGPEFLTYFQNEAQLEKSRLLSDRFSAERPKGSFSTLEIQRTEQGDSAMYLCASPLAGNTIYFGEGSWLTVV.

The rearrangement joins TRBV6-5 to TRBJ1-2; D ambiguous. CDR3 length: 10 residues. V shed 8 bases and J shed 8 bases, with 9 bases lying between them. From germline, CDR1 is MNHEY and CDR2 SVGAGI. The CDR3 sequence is CASGTGGYTF. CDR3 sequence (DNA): TGTGCCAGCGGTACTGGGGGCTACACCTTC.

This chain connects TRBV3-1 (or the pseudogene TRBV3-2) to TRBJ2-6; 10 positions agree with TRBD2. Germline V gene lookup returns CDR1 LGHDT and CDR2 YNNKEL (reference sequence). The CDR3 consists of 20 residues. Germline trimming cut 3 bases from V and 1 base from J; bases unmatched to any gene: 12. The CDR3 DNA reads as TGTGCCAGCAGCCAGGGAACTCTAGCGGGAGCTAGGTCTGGGGCCAACGTCCTGACTTTC. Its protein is CASSQGTLAGARSGANVLTF.

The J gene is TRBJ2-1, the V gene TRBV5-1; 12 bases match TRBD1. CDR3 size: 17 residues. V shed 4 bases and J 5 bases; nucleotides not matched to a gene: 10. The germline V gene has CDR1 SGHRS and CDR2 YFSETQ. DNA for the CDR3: TGCGCCAGCAGCCCCCCGGGACAGGGGGCGTCGCACAATGAGCAGTTCTTC. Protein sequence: CASSPPGQGASHNEQFF.

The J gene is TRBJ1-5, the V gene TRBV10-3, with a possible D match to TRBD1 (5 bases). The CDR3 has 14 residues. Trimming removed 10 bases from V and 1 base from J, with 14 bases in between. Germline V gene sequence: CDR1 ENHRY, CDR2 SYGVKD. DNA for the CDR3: TGTGCCACCGCGACGGGGGACAGCAATCAGCCCCAGCATTTT. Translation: CATATGDSNQPQHF.

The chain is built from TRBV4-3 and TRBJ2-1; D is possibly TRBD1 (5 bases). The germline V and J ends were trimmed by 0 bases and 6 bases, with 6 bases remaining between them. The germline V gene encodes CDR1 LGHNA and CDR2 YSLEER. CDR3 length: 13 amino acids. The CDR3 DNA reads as TGCGCCAGCAGCCAAGAGCAGGGCAATGAGCAGTTCTTC. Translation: CASSQEQGNEQFF.

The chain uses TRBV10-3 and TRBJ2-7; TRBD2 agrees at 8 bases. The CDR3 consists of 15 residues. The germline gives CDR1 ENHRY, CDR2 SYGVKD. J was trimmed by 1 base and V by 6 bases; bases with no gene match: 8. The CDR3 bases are TGTGCCATCAGCATCACCGGGACTAGATCCTACGAGCAGTACTTC. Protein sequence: CAISITGTRSYEQYF.

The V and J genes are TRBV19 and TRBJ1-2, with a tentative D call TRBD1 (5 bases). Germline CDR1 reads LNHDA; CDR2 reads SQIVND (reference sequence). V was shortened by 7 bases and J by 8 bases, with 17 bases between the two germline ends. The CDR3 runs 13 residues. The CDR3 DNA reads TGTGCCAGTAAAATGACAGCGTACGAGGGCTACACCTTC. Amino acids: CASKMTAYEGYTF. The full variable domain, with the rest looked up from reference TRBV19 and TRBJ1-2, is DGGITQSPKYLFRKEGQNVTLSCEQNLNHDAMYWYRQDPGQGLRLIYYSQIVNDFQKGDIAEGYSVSREKKESFPLTVTSAQKNPTAFYLCASKMTAYEGYTFGSGTRLTVV.

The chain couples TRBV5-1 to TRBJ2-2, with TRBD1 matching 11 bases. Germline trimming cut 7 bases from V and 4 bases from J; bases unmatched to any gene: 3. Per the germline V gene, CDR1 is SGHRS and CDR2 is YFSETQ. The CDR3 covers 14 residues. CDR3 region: CASWGQGVTGELFF. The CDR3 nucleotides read TGCGCCAGCTGGGGACAGGGGGTCACCGGGGAGCTGTTTTTT.

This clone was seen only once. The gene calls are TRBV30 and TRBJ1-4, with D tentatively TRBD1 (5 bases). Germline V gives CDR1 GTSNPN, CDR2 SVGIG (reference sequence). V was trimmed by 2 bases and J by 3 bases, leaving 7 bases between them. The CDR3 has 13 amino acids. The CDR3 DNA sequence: TGTGCCTGGAGTCAGGGATCTAATGAAAAACTGTTTTTT. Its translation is CAWSQGSNEKLFF.

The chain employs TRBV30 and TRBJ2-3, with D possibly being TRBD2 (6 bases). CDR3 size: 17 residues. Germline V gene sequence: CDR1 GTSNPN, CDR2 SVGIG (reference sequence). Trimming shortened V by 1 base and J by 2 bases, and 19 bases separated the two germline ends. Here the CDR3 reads CAWSDGDGGEPTDTQYF. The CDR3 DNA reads TGTGCCTGGAGTGACGGGGATGGCGGGGAACCCACAGATACGCAGTATTTT.

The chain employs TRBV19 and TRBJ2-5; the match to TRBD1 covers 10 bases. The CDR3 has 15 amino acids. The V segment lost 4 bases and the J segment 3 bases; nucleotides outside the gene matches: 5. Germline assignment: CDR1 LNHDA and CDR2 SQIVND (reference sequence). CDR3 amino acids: CASSKIGTGEETQYF. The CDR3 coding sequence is TGTGCCAGTAGTAAAATCGGGACAGGGGAAGAGACCCAGTACTTC.

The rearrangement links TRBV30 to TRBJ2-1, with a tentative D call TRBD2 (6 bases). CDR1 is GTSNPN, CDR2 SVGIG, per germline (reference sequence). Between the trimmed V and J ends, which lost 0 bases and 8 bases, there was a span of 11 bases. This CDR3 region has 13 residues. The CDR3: CAWSVHGGDEQFF. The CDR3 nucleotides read TGTGCCTGGAGTGTACACGGCGGGGATGAGCAGTTCTTC.

The CDR3 bases are TGTGCCAGCAGTTACTCGGGCAGGGGTATTCCCAAAAACATTCAGTACTTC. As protein: CASSYSGRGIPKNIQYF. The genes are TRBV6-2 or TRBV6-3 and TRBJ2-4; maybe TRBD1 (6 bases). V lost 0 bases and J lost 2, with 14 bases in between. The CDR3 length is 17 residues. The germline V gene has CDR1 MNHEY and CDR2 SVGEGT.

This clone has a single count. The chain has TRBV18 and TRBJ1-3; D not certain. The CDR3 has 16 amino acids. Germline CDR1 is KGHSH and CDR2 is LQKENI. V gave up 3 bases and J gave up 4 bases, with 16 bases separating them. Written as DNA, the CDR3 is TGTGCCAGCTCACCCCCTGGGGTCCAACTGGGAAACACCATATATTTT. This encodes CASSPPGVQLGNTIYF.

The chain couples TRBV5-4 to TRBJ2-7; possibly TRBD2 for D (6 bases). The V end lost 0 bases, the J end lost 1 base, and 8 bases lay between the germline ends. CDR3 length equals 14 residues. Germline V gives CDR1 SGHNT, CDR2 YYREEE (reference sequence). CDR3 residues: CASSLDGGSYEQYF. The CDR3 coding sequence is TGTGCCAGCAGCTTGGACGGGGGTTCCTACGAGCAGTACTTC. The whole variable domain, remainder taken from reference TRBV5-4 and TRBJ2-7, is ETGVTQSPTHLIKTRGQQVTLRCSSQSGHNTVSWYQQALGQGPQFIFQYYREEENGRGNFPPRFSGLQFPNYSSELNVNALELDDSALYLCASSLDGGSYEQYFGPGTRLTVT.

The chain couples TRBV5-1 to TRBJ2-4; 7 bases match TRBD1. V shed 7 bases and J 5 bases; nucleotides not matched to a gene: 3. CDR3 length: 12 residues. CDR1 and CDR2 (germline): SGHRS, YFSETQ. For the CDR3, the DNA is TGCGCCAGCCAAGGGACAGAAAACATTCAGTACTTC. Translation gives CASQGTENIQYF.

The CDR3 coding sequence is TGCGCCAGCAGCCAAGTGCGCGGGTCCTGGGGGCAGTACTTC. Translating gives CASSQVRGSWGQYF. The V and J genes are TRBV4-1 and TRBJ2-7; the D gene is possibly TRBD2 (5 bases). Germline assignment: CDR1 MGHRA and CDR2 YSYEKL. The V and J ends lost 1 base and 9 bases respectively, with 16 bases between them. This CDR3 spans 14 amino acids.

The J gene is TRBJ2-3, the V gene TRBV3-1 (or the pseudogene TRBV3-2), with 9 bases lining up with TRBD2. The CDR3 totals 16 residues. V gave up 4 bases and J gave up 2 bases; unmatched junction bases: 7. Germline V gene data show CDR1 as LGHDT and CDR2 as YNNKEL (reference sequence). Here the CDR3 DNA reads TGTGCCAGCAGCCCATTAGCGGGGGTGAACACAGATACGCAGTATTTT. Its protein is CASSPLAGVNTDTQYF.